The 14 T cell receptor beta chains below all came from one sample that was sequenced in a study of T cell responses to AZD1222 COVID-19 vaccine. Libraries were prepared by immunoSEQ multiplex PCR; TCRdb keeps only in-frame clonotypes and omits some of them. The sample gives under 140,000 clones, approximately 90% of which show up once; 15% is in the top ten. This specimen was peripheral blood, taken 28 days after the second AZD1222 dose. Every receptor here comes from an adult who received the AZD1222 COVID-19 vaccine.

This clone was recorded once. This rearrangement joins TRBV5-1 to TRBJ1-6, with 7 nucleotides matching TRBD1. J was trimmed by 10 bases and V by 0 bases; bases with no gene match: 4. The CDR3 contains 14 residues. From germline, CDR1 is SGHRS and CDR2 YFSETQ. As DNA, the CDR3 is TGCGCCAGCAGCTTGGGAGGGGGCAGCTCACCCCTCCACTTT. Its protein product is CASSLGGGSSPLHF. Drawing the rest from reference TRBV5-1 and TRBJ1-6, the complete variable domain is KAGVTQTPRYLIKTRGQQVTLSCSPISGHRSVSWYQQTPGQGLQFLFEYFSETQRNKGNFPGRFSGRQFSNSRSEMNVSTLELGDSALYLCASSLGGGSSPLHFGNGTRLTVT.

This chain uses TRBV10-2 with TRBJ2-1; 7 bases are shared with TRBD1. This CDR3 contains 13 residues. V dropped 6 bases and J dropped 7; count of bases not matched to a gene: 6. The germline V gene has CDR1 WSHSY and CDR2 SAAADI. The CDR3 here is CASRRQGANEQFF. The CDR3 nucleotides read TGCGCCAGCAGAAGACAGGGCGCTAATGAGCAGTTCTTC.

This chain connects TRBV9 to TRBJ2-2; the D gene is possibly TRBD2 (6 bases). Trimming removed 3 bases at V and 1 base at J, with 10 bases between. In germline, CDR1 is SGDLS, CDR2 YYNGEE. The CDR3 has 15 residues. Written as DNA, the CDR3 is TGTGCCAGCAGCGCCGGGACTTTGAACACCGGGGAGCTGTTTTTT. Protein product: CASSAGTLNTGELFF.

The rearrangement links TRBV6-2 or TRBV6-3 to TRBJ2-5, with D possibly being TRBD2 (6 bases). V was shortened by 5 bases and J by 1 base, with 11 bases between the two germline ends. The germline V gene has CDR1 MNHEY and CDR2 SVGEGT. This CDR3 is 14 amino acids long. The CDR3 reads CASSQAGTQETQYF. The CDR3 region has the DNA TGTGCCAGCAGTCAAGCGGGCACCCAAGAGACCCAGTACTTC.

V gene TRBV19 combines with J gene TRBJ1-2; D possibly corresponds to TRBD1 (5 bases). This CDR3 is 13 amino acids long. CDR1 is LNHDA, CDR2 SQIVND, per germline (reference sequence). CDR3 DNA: TGTGCAACTTTGTCAGGGACTAACTATGGCTACACCTTC. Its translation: CATLSGTNYGYTF.

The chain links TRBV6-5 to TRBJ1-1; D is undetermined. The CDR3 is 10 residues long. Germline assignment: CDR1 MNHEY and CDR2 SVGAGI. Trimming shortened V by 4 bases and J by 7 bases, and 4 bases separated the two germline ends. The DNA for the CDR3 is TGTGCCAGCAGTTCCTTTGAAGCTTTCTTT. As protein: CASSSFEAFF.

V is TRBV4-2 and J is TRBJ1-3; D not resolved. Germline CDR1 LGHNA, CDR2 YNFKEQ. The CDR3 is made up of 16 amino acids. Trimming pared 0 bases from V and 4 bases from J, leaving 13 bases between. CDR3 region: CASSQEVSATGNTIYF. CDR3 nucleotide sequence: TGTGCCAGCAGCCAAGAAGTTTCAGCTACCGGAAACACCATATATTTT.

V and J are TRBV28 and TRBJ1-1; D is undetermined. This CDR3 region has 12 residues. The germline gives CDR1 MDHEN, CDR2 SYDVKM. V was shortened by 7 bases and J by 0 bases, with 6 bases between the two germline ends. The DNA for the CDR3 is TGTGCCAGCATAACGTTGAACACTGAAGCTTTCTTT. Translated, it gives CASITLNTEAFF.

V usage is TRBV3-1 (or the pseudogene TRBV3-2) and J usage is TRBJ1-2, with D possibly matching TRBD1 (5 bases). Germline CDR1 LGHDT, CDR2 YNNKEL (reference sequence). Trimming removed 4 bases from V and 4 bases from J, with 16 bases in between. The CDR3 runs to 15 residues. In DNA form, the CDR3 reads TGTGCCAGCAGCCCCGGGTCGGGCGGGACCTATGGCTACACCTTC. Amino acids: CASSPGSGGTYGYTF.

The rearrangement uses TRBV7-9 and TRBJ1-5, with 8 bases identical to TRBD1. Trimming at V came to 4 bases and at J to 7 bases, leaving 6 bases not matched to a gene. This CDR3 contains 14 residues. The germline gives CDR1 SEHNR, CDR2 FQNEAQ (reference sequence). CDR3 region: CASSSTTGEQPQHF. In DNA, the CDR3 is TGTGCCAGCAGCTCAACGACAGGGGAACAGCCCCAGCATTTT.

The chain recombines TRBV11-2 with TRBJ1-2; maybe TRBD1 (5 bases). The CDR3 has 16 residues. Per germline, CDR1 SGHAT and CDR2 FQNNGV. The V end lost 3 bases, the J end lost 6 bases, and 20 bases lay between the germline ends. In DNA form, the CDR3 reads TGTGCCAGCAGCTTGGGAAGTGGGGGATATGCGAATGGCTACACCTTC. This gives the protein CASSLGSGGYANGYTF.

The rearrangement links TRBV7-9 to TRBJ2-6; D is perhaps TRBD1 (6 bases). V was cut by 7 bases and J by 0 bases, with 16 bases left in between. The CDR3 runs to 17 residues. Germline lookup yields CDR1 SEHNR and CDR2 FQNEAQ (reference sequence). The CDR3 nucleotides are TGTGCCAGCACCAGGGGTCAGGGATCCTCTGGGGCCAACGTCCTGACTTTC. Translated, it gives CASTRGQGSSGANVLTF. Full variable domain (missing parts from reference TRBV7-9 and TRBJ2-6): DTGVSQNPRHKITKRGQNVTFRCDPISEHNRLYWYRQTLGQGPEFLTYFQNEAQLEKSRLLSDRFSAERPKGSFSTLEIQRTEQGDSAMYLCASTRGQGSSGANVLTFGAGSRLTVL.

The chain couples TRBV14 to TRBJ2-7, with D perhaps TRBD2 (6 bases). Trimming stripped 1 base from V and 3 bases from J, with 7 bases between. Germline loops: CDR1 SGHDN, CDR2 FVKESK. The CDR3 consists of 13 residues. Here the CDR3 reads CASSQGGDYEQYF. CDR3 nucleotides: TGTGCCAGCAGCCAAGGGGGGGACTACGAGCAGTACTTC.

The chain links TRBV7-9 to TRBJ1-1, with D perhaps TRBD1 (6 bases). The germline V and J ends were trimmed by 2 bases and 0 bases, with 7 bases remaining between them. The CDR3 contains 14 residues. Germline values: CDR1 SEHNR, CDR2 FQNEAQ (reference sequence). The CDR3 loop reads CASSLQGMNTEAFF. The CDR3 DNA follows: TGTGCCAGCAGCTTACAGGGGATGAACACTGAAGCTTTCTTT.